The rows below give T cell receptor beta chains drawn from one sample of a study of T cell responses to AZD1222 COVID-19 vaccine. TCRdb's table, derived via immunoSEQ multiplex PCR, lists solely in-frame clones and lacks some. The data show around 130,000 clones, with roughly nine tenths seen just once and approximately 2.9% held by the top ten. The sample was peripheral blood, taken 28 days after the second AZD1222 dose. All receptors come from an adult who received the AZD1222 COVID-19 vaccine. Both conserved end residues are part of each CDR3. The D gene is left open where the match is weak. A row's size may be missing; if present it is once, few, many or a size class.

D gene,clone size,J gene,V gene,CDR3 protein,CDR3 DNA
TRBD1,NA,TRBJ1-2,TRBV5-4,CASRLGQGHEGYTF,TGTGCCAGCAGGCTCGGACAGGGGCATGAAGGCTACACCTTC
NA,NA,TRBJ1-1,TRBV13,CASSPGGTASEAFF,TGTGCCAGCAGCCCGGGGGGAACCGCGAGTGAAGCTTTCTTT
TRBD2,once,TRBJ2-5,TRBV24-1,CATSDEGTSGDFETQYF,TGTGCCACCAGTGATGAAGGGACTAGCGGGGATTTCGAGACCCAGTACTTC
TRBD1,NA,TRBJ1-5,TRBV19,CASSPRGTGTSNQPQHF,TGTGCCAGTAGTCCGAGAGGGACAGGGACTAGCAATCAGCCCCAGCATTTT
TRBD1,NA,TRBJ1-2,TRBV5-6,CASSLALVGQNYGYTF,TGTGCCAGCAGCTTGGCCTTGGTGGGACAGAACTATGGCTACACCTTC
NA,NA,TRBJ2-3,TRBV6-5,CASRATSDTQYF,TGTGCCAGCAGAGCGACTTCAGATACGCAGTATTTT
NA,NA,TRBJ1-6,TRBV7-2,CASSLALGEGTPLHF,TGTGCCAGCAGCTTAGCGCTCGGGGAGGGGACACCCCTCCACTTT
NA,NA,TRBJ1-5,TRBV3-1/TRBV3-2,CASSQDGRQPQHF,TGTGCCAGCAGCCAAGATGGCAGGCAGCCCCAGCATTTT
NA,NA,TRBJ1-2,TRBV6-5,CATSTTLTGGGYTF,TGTGCCACCTCAACTACCCTAACGGGGGGTGGCTACACCTTC
NA,NA,TRBJ1-2,TRBV28,CASSPADRFHGYTF,TGTGCCAGCAGTCCCGCTGACAGGTTCCATGGCTACACCTTC
NA,once,TRBJ2-5,TRBV7-9,CASSWGGQGTQYF,TGTGCCAGCAGCTGGGGGGGCCAAGGGACCCAGTACTTC
TRBD1,NA,TRBJ1-2,TRBV15,CATSLTGGYGYTF,TGTGCCACCAGCTTGACAGGGGGCTATGGCTACACCTTC
NA,NA,TRBJ2-1,TRBV9,CASSVRAPWAYNEQFF,TGTGCCAGCAGCGTAAGGGCCCCCTGGGCCTACAATGAGCAGTTCTTC
NA,NA,TRBJ1-4,TRBV13,CASSLAGDEKLFF,TGTGCCAGCAGCTTGGCGGGAGATGAAAAACTGTTTTTT
NA,NA,TRBJ2-7,TRBV5-8,CASSSYPFYEQYF,TGTGCCAGCAGCTCTTATCCTTTCTACGAGCAGTACTTC
TRBD2,NA,TRBJ2-5,TRBV11-2,CASSSWREETQYF,TGTGCCAGCAGCTCTTGGCGGGAGGAGACCCAGTACTTC
NA,NA,TRBJ1-6,TRBV5-5,CASSLVGTAGSPLHF,TGTGCCAGCAGCTTGGTTGGGACGGCCGGTTCACCCCTCCACTTT
NA,NA,TRBJ2-7,TRBV18,CASSSGTGTYEQYF,TGTGCCAGCTCATCCGGGACCGGGACCTACGAGCAGTACTTC
NA,few,TRBJ2-1,TRBV11-3,CASSLDLTAPQFF,TGTGCCAGCAGCTTAGATTTGACAGCCCCCCAGTTCTTC
NA,NA,TRBJ2-7,TRBV29-1,CSVEASSYEQYF,TGCAGCGTTGAGGCCAGCTCCTACGAGCAGTACTTC
NA,NA,TRBJ1-1,TRBV19,CASITGNTEAFF,TGTGCCAGTATTACCGGGAACACTGAAGCTTTCTTT
TRBD2,NA,TRBJ2-7,TRBV6-6,CASSPIGMGGSSSYEQYF,TGTGCCAGCAGTCCAATTGGAATGGGAGGGTCAAGCTCCTACGAGCAGTACTTC
TRBD1,few,TRBJ1-6,TRBV7-9,CASSSTGTGSSPLHF,TGTGCCAGCAGCTCAACCGGGACAGGGTCCTCACCCCTCCACTTT
NA,once,TRBJ1-5,TRBV2,CASRMRQGQEQPQHF,TGTGCCAGCAGGATGCGGCAGGGTCAGGAACAGCCCCAGCATTTT
NA,NA,TRBJ1-6,TRBV5-1,CASSFRGGNNSPLHF,TGCGCCAGCAGCTTTCGGGGGGGTAATAATTCACCCCTCCACTTT